This is a list of T cell receptor beta chains from one sample in a study of blood T cell repertoires in COVID-19. Sequencing used immunoSEQ multiplex PCR; TCRdb keeps in-frame clones, though not all of them. The sample gives about 360,000 clones, roughly 86% of which show up once; around 3% is in the top ten. The sample was peripheral blood. The receptors were sampled from a human donor in a cohort sampled during active COVID-19. The CDR3 runs from the conserved cysteine through the conserved F or W. The D gene is left open where the match is weak. Clone size is stated in some rows and not others, as once, few, many or a class when expanded.

TGTGCCAGCAGCTTAGATTTGCGCGGGGGTTACCGGGGAGCTGTTTTT CASSLDLRGGYRGAVF . TRBV7-2 TRBD2 TRBJ2-2
TGCGCCAGCACAACTAGCGGGAGTCCTACAGATACGCAGTATTTT CASTTSGSPTDTQYF . TRBV5-1 TRBD2 TRBJ2-3
TGCGCCAGCAGCTTTAATCGGGACAGGGTATCCTACACCTTC CASSFNRDRVSYTF . TRBV5-1 TRBD1 TRBJ1-2
TGTGCCAGTAGTATAGTAGGCGGGGGCTTAGGCAATCAGCCCCAGCATTTT CASSIVGGGLGNQPQHF . TRBV19 . TRBJ1-5
TGTGCCAGCAGTCGGGGTTACGAGCAGTACTTC CASSRGYEQYF . TRBV12-3/TRBV12-4 . TRBJ2-7
TGTGCCAGCAGCGTTGTCCCGGGGGAAGAGACCCAGTACTTC CASSVVPGEETQYF . TRBV9 . TRBJ2-5
TGTGCTGGCGGGGGGTCTCTCGGGGCTGGGGCCAACGTCCTGACTTTC CAGGGSLGAGANVLTF . TRBV2 TRBD2 TRBJ2-6
TGTGCCTGGACTCCCGACAGGGTCTACAATGAGCAGTTCTTC CAWTPDRVYNEQFF . TRBV30 TRBD1 TRBJ2-1
TGTGCCAGTAGTATAAACGATCTAACCGAGCAGTACTTC CASSINDLTEQYF . TRBV19 . TRBJ2-7
TGTGCCAGCACCTCATTACAAGGGGCGGGAAACACCATATATTTT CASTSLQGAGNTIYF . TRBV28 . TRBJ1-3
TGTGCCAGCAGCTTGGACAAGACCACAGATACGCAGTATTTT CASSLDKTTDTQYF . TRBV7-3 . TRBJ2-3
TGTGCCAGCAGCAGACAGGGTAGAATTGAGACCCAGTACTTC CASSRQGRIETQYF . TRBV5-4 TRBD1 TRBJ2-5
TGTGCCAGCAGCTTAGCAGGGGGCTCCTCTGGAAACACCATATATTTT CASSLAGGSSGNTIYF once TRBV7-2 TRBD1 TRBJ1-3
TGTGCCAGCAGCGAGACAGGGTTAAACACTGAAGCTTTCTTT CASSETGLNTEAFF . TRBV9 TRBD1 TRBJ1-1
TGTGCCAGTCCTCCTCCGGGACAGGGGTACAATGAGCAGTTCTTC CASPPPGQGYNEQFF . TRBV19 TRBD1 TRBJ2-1
TGTGCCAGCAGCCCGGAACCGCGAATGCGGGGTGAAGCTTTCTTT CASSPEPRMRGEAFF . TRBV7-9 . TRBJ1-1
TGTGCCAGCAGTTTTTTGGACAGGGGGCGCGTCCGGCAGTTCTTC CASSFLDRGRVRQFF . TRBV28 TRBD1 TRBJ2-1
TGTGCCAGCAGCCCCCCGGAGGGAGGGAGGGATACTGAAGCTTTCTTT CASSPPEGGRDTEAFF . TRBV13 . TRBJ1-1
TGTGCCAGCAGCTTAGTTCTAGCGGGAGGTACCGGGGAGCTGTTTTTT CASSLVLAGGTGELFF . TRBV7-2 TRBD2 TRBJ2-2
TGCAGCGTTGAAGCGGAAGAGACCCAGTACTTC CSVEAEETQYF . TRBV29-1 . TRBJ2-5
TGTGCCAGCAGCCCACAGGGAGATCCTGGAAACACCATATATTTT CASSPQGDPGNTIYF . TRBV7-8 . TRBJ1-3
TGTGCCAGCAGCTTAGGACAGGGGCACACTGAAGCTTTCTTT CASSLGQGHTEAFF . TRBV7-3 TRBD1 TRBJ1-1
TGTGCCAGCAGTTATGCGGGAGGCCGATACGAGCAGTACTTC CASSYAGGRYEQYF . TRBV6-5 TRBD2 TRBJ2-7
TGTGCCAGCAGCTTGGCGGGGGGGCTTCTCAATGAGCAGTTCTTC CASSLAGGLLNEQFF . TRBV7-2 TRBD2 TRBJ2-1
TGTGCCAGCAGCCCTCTGCCGGGGGGCGTATACGAGCAGTACTTC CASSPLPGGVYEQYF . TRBV27 . TRBJ2-7
TGTGCCGGCGACAGGGGAAAGACTGAAGCTTTCTTT CAGDRGKTEAFF . TRBV30 TRBD1 TRBJ1-1
TGTGCCAGTAGGCTTGGGGAGGGGAATTCACCCCTCCACTTT CASRLGEGNSPLHF few TRBV19 . TRBJ1-6
TGTGCCAGCAGCTTGGGGACAGGGGGCACTGAAGCTTTCTTT CASSLGTGGTEAFF . TRBV9 TRBD1 TRBJ1-1
TGTGCCAGCAGCCCCCAGGCGGGAGACGCCTACAATGAGCAGTTCTTC CASSPQAGDAYNEQFF . TRBV7-3 TRBD2 TRBJ2-1
TGTGCCAGCAGCTCAGGGGGACTCTCTGGAAACACCATATATTTT CASSSGGLSGNTIYF . TRBV5-4 TRBD1 TRBJ1-3
TGCAGTGCTCTGAGTAGAGATACGCAGTATTTT CSALSRDTQYF . TRBV20-1 . TRBJ2-3
TGTGCCAGCAGCTTATCCGGGAGGCAAACAGATACGCAGTATTTT CASSLSGRQTDTQYF . TRBV13 TRBD2 TRBJ2-3
TGTGCCAGCAGCGTAGCGGGGAATCGGTTTAGTAATTCACCCCTCCACTTT CASSVAGNRFSNSPLHF . TRBV9 . TRBJ1-6
TGTGCCAGCGGTCCTTGGGACAGGGGCTACGAGCAGTACTTC CASGPWDRGYEQYF . TRBV6-5 TRBD1 TRBJ2-7
TGTGCCAGCAGTATGACTAGCAGCGGAGAGACCCAGTACTTC CASSMTSSGETQYF . TRBV2 TRBD2 TRBJ2-5